This TCR beta chain originates from a study of shared clonotypes between healthy human individuals. Selected positively for CCR7 and CD45RO-negative, naive CD8 cells excluded terminally differentiated effector memory CD45RA+ cells. Assay: immunoSEQ multiplex PCR; the TCRdb copy retains only in-frame clones and omits some. The sample contains about 2,200,000 clones, about 92% of which appear only once. Study results and limitations: It was anticipated that sequencing depth would influence how many clonotypes donors shared.

Note on this clone: The target antigen is unknown.

Germline V gene data show CDR1 as MDHEN and CDR2 as SYDVKM. The CDR3 runs 14 residues. Trimming shortened V by 4 bases and J by 3 bases, and 12 bases separated the two germline ends. Input material: naive CD8+ T cells from PBMCs. This TCR came from a man between 18 and 29 years old in good health. Some clones in this sample may be carry-over from other donors' samples. This chain connects TRBV28 to TRBJ1-1; D might be TRBD1 (6 bases). CDR3 loop: CASSSQGWDTEAFF. The CDR3 DNA reads as TGTGCCAGCAGTTCCCAGGGGTGGGACACTGAAGCTTTCTTT.